The T cell receptor (beta chain) under discussion was sequenced for a study of T cell changes during pregnancy in multiple sclerosis. Trimming pared 0 bases from V and 1 base from J, leaving 10 bases between. Germline loops: CDR1 SGHRS, CDR2 YFSETQ. This CDR3 has 15 residues. Produced via immunoSEQ multiplex PCR; TCRdb's table is partial and in-frame only. The table has under 40,000 clones, roughly 90% seen once. This rearrangement joins TRBV5-1 to TRBJ1-1; D gene uncertain. This sequence originates from a female donor with multiple sclerosis, enrolled in a pregnancy study. This specimen was CD8+ T cells from peripheral blood mononuclear cells, taken after pregnancy. DNA of the CDR3: TGCGCCAGCAGCTTGGCCGAGGGAAGGAACACTGAAGCTTTCTTT. This gives the protein CASSLAEGRNTEAFF.